This entry lists 13 T cell receptor beta chains sequenced from one sample in a study of PD-L1 blockade in urothelial cancer. Time point described: peripheral blood 6 weeks after treatment start. Clones were sequenced by immunoSEQ multiplex PCR, and TCRdb holds only the in-frame ones, with some missing. The sample lists roughly 25,000 clones, 82% seen once, with 1.6% in the top ten. Sequenced here: PBMCs, sampled around atezolizumab (anti-PD-L1) treatment. Receptors were obtained from a man aged 65-85 years with urothelial cancer.

This clone was observed a few times. The chain employs TRBV18 and TRBJ1-4; 7 bases are shared with TRBD1. The J segment lost 4 bases and the V segment lost 4 bases, leaving 3 bases of the junction unmatched. From germline, CDR1 is KGHSH and CDR2 LQKENI. The CDR3 is made up of 14 amino acids. The CDR3 loop reads CASSQDRFNEKLFF. CDR3 bases: TGTGCCAGCTCACAGGACAGGTTTAATGAAAAACTGTTTTTT.

The rearrangement uses TRBV6-5 and TRBJ1-1; no definite D call. V shed 8 bases and J shed 5 bases, with 15 bases lying between them. Germline CDR1 reads MNHEY; CDR2 reads SVGAGI. CDR3 length: 13 residues. The CDR3 reads CASGGEHLTEAFF. The CDR3 DNA is TGTGCCAGCGGAGGAGAACACTTGACTGAAGCTTTCTTT.

The gene calls are TRBV15 and TRBJ2-3; 10 nucleotides match TRBD2. CDR3 length equals 16 residues. The ends lost 0 bases at V and 5 bases at J; junction bases unmatched: 5. Germline lookup yields CDR1 LNHNV and CDR2 YYDKDF (reference sequence). Written as DNA, the CDR3 is TGTGCCACCAGCAGAGATCCCTTAGCGGGAGGAGATACGCAGTATTTT. Its translation is CATSRDPLAGGDTQYF.

The chain joins TRBV6-5 to TRBJ1-2, with D possibly matching TRBD1 (6 bases). This CDR3 spans 13 amino acids. The V gene's germline CDR1 is MNHEY and CDR2 SVGAGI. V was pared by 0 bases and J by 4 bases, with 6 bases between. CDR3 region: CASSYSTGYGYTF. CDR3 bases: TGTGCCAGCAGTTACTCGACAGGCTATGGCTACACCTTC.

J is TRBJ2-7 and V is TRBV5-1, with 7 bases fitting TRBD2. V was pared by 0 bases and J by 5 bases, with 8 bases of the junction left unmatched. This CDR3 contains 15 residues. The germline gives CDR1 SGHRS, CDR2 YFSETQ. The CDR3 protein is CASSLEGRGFDEQYF. The CDR3 nucleotides are TGCGCCAGCAGCTTGGAGGGGAGGGGATTCGACGAGCAGTACTTC.

Only one count was recorded for this clone. For the CDR3, the DNA is TGCGCCAGCAGCCAAGGGCTGGAAGCTTTCTTT. This gives the protein CASSQGLEAFF. This chain uses TRBV4-3 with TRBJ1-1; D unclear. The CDR3 runs to 11 residues. The V gene's germline CDR1 is LGHNA and CDR2 YSLEER. V lost 1 base and J 8 bases, leaving 5 bases between the germline ends.

This clone was recorded only once. The CDR3 bases are TGCGCCAGCAGCTTGGAGCTGGCCGGACAGGGCACCGGGGAGCTGTTTTTT. Residues: CASSLELAGQGTGELFF. The rearrangement uses TRBV5-1 and TRBJ2-2; 8 nucleotides align to TRBD1. The junction had 8 bases not matched to a gene; V was cut back by 0 bases and J by 4 bases. The CDR3 sequence is 17 residues long. The V gene's germline CDR1 is SGHRS and CDR2 YFSETQ.

In this sample, this clone turned up a few times. The gene calls are TRBV5-1 and TRBJ2-7, with TRBD1 identical over 8 bases. The CDR3 totals 12 residues. With V trimmed by 4 bases and J by 7 bases, 4 bases remained unmatched. CDR1 SGHRS and CDR2 YFSETQ come from the germline V gene. This CDR3 reads CASSIDRGEQYF. The CDR3 DNA reads as TGCGCCAGCAGCATTGACAGGGGTGAGCAGTACTTC.

The V gene is TRBV4-1, the J gene TRBJ2-7; 8 nucleotides align to TRBD1. V dropped 3 bases and J dropped 5; count of bases not matched to a gene: 15. The CDR3 runs 17 residues. Germline V lookup: CDR1 MGHRA, CDR2 YSYEKL. The CDR3: CASSQRWERTGYNEQYF. The CDR3 DNA is TGCGCCAGCAGCCAGAGGTGGGAGAGGACAGGGTACAACGAGCAGTACTTC.

V and J are TRBV7-2 and TRBJ2-7; D is perhaps TRBD1 (5 bases). Germline lookup yields CDR1 SGHTA and CDR2 FQGNSA. CDR3 length: 15 residues. The V and J ends lost 5 bases and 2 bases respectively, with 16 bases between them. The CDR3, as DNA: TGTGCCAGCAGCCCACAGGCCTCCCCCACCTACGAGCAGTACTTC. The encoded protein is CASSPQASPTYEQYF.

This clone showed up just once. CDR3 bases: TGTGCCAGCAGCTTCGGGACAGAAGCCTACGAGCAGTACTTC. This codes for CASSFGTEAYEQYF. The J gene is TRBJ2-7, the V gene TRBV11-2; TRBD1 aligns across 7 bases. Germline V gene lookup returns CDR1 SGHAT and CDR2 FQNNGV. Unmatched junction bases numbered 4, after V lost 3 bases and J lost 2 bases. The CDR3 consists of 14 residues.

The V call is TRBV5-1, the J call TRBJ1-4; tentatively, D is TRBD1 (6 bases). V lost 3 bases, J lost 6 bases, and 12 bases lay in between. The CDR3 length is 14 residues. The germline V gene has CDR1 SGHRS and CDR2 YFSETQ. The DNA for the CDR3 is TGCGCCAGCAGCTCGGACAGCACGGATGAAAAACTGTTTTTT. Protein product: CASSSDSTDEKLFF.

The V gene is TRBV7-2, the J gene TRBJ2-7; tentative D call: TRBD1 (6 bases). Trimming stripped 2 bases from V and 4 bases from J, with 15 bases between. The CDR3 totals 15 residues. From germline, CDR1 is SGHTA and CDR2 FQGNSA. DNA for the CDR3: TGTGCCAGCAGCTTATGGGGCAGGGGCGGATACGAGCAGTACTTC. It encodes CASSLWGRGGYEQYF. The full variable domain, rest sourced from reference TRBV7-2 and TRBJ2-7, is GAGVSQSPSNKVTEKGKDVELRCDPISGHTALYWYRQSLGQGLEFLIYFQGNSAPDKSGLPSDRFSAERTGGSVSTLTIQRTQQEDSAVYLCASSLWGRGGYEQYFGPGTRLTVT.